A selection of T cell receptor beta chains follows, all from one sample in a study of cytomegalovirus exposure and HLA in healthy donors. Produced via immunoSEQ multiplex PCR; TCRdb's table is partial and in-frame only. Of some 130,000 clones listed, around three quarters were seen once; the top ten hold about 1.7%. The sample was PBMCs. The receptors derive from a woman between 50 and 59 years old in good health and CMV-seronegative. Both conserved end residues are part of each CDR3. The D gene is left open where the match is weak. The size of a clone is reported for some rows only, either as once, few or many, or as a class for expanded clones.

V,D,length,size,J,CDR3,DNA
TRBV7-9,.,16,.,TRBJ1-5,CASSLEGNVANQPQHF,TGTGCCAGCAGCTTAGAGGGGAATGTCGCAAATCAGCCCCAGCATTTT
TRBV5-4,.,17,.,TRBJ1-1,CASSSARGPTGRPEAFF,TGTGCCAGCAGCTCGGCCCGGGGCCCTACAGGGCGGCCTGAAGCTTTCTTT
TRBV6-1,.,15,.,TRBJ2-7,CASRKTGLVFYEQYF,TGTGCCAGCAGGAAAACAGGCCTGGTCTTTTACGAGCAGTACTTC
TRBV25-1,.,12,.,TRBJ1-3,CASNGAGNTIYF,TGTGCCAGCAACGGGGCTGGAAACACCATATATTTT
TRBV9,TRBD1,14,.,TRBJ1-2,CASSAGTGVYGYTF,TGTGCCAGCAGCGCCGGGACAGGGGTTTATGGCTACACCTTC
TRBV6-1,.,14,once,TRBJ2-3,CASSLDWGTDTQYF,TGTGCCAGCAGCTTGGACTGGGGCACAGATACGCAGTATTTT
TRBV10-3,TRBD1,18,.,TRBJ1-3,CAISFSGGPTNSGNTIYF,TGTGCCATCAGTTTCTCAGGGGGCCCTACGAACTCTGGAAACACCATATATTTT
TRBV6-5,.,13,.,TRBJ1-2,CASSTYKQRGYTF,TGTGCCAGCAGTACTTACAAACAGAGAGGCTACACCTTC
TRBV27,TRBD1,17,.,TRBJ2-6,CASSFGDRGSGANVLTF,TGTGCCAGCAGTTTCGGCGACAGGGGCTCTGGGGCCAACGTCCTGACTTTC
TRBV6-5,.,15,.,TRBJ1-2,CASSYSRGAGYGYTF,TGTGCCAGCAGTTACTCGCGGGGGGCGGGTTATGGCTACACCTTC
TRBV4-2,.,13,few,TRBJ2-1,CASSPLRYNEQFF,TGTGCCAGCAGCCCCCTCCGCTACAATGAGCAGTTCTTC
TRBV10-3,TRBD2,15,.,TRBJ2-3,CAIRGTSETTDTQYF,TGTGCCATTCGAGGGACTAGTGAGACCACAGATACGCAGTATTTT
TRBV5-4,.,14,.,TRBJ2-5,CASSPVVVGETQYF,TGTGCCAGCAGCCCCGTGGTAGTCGGAGAGACCCAGTACTTC
TRBV18,TRBD2,14,once,TRBJ2-7,CASSPRDYSYEQYF,TGTGCCAGCTCACCTCGGGACTACTCCTACGAGCAGTACTTC
TRBV4-2,.,15,.,TRBJ1-5,CASSQEGGPRQPQHF,TGTGCCAGCAGCCAAGAGGGGGGTCCTCGCCAGCCCCAGCATTTT
TRBV4-1,.,16,.,TRBJ2-7,CASSQDRWRATYEQYF,TGCGCCAGCAGCCAAGATCGCTGGAGGGCCACGTACGAGCAGTACTTC
TRBV10-3,TRBD2,14,.,TRBJ2-1,CAISNSGRGNEQFF,TGTGCCATCAGCAATAGCGGGAGGGGCAATGAGCAGTTCTTC
TRBV9,.,13,.,TRBJ2-7,CASSSHLGYEQYF,TGTGCCAGCAGCAGCCACCTTGGCTACGAGCAGTACTTC
TRBV4-1,.,14,.,TRBJ2-1,CASSQGGLVVEQFF,TGCGCCAGCAGCCAAGGGGGCCTAGTCGTCGAGCAGTTCTTC
TRBV19,.,15,once,TRBJ2-7,CASSIGLTGTYEQYF,TGTGCCAGTAGTATAGGCCTGACGGGTACCTACGAGCAGTACTTC
TRBV11-2,TRBD1,18,.,TRBJ2-6,CASSLRQGPGGGANVLTF,TGTGCCAGCAGCCTAAGACAGGGGCCCGGGGGTGGGGCCAACGTCCTGACTTTC
TRBV5-1,.,15,.,TRBJ1-2,CASSLGRAPYYGYTF,TGCGCCAGCAGCTTGGGCAGGGCCCCCTACTATGGCTACACCTTC
TRBV2,TRBD1,16,.,TRBJ1-1,CASSGGTGGQHTEAFF,TGTGCCAGCAGTGGAGGGACAGGGGGTCAACACACTGAAGCTTTCTTT
TRBV18,.,14,.,TRBJ1-3,CASSQTESGNTIYF,TGTGCCAGCTCACAGACAGAGTCTGGAAACACCATATATTTT
TRBV7-2,.,15,.,TRBJ2-1,CASTLARGLPNEQFF,TGTGCCAGCACCCTTGCCCGGGGATTGCCTAATGAGCAGTTCTTC
TRBV19,TRBD1,16,.,TRBJ1-2,CASSTPLLTGSYGYPF,TGTGCCAGTAGTACGCCCTTATTGACAGGGAGCTATGGCTACCCCTTC
TRBV28,.,14,.,TRBJ2-7,CASSSFSGGGEQYF,TGTGCCAGCAGTTCGTTTTCAGGGGGAGGCGAGCAGTACTTC
TRBV4-3,TRBD1,17,.,TRBJ1-3,CASSHVGQGAHGNTIYF,TGCGCCAGCAGCCACGTAGGACAGGGGGCGCATGGAAACACCATATATTTT
TRBV29-1,TRBD1,13,.,TRBJ2-7,CSVGGQGLGEQYF,TGCAGCGTTGGGGGACAGGGGCTTGGCGAGCAGTACTTC
TRBV9,.,15,.,TRBJ1-4,CASTATGTKDEKLFF,TGTGCCAGCACCGCCACAGGGACCAAAGATGAAAAACTGTTTTTT
TRBV6-1,.,15,.,TRBJ2-3,CASSALADSTDTQYF,TGTGCCAGCAGTGCCTTAGCGGATAGCACAGATACGCAGTATTTT
TRBV18,.,13,.,TRBJ2-1,CASSPPSSAEQFF,TGTGCCAGCTCACCACCGTCTAGTGCTGAGCAGTTCTTC
TRBV5-6,TRBD1,16,.,TRBJ1-1,CASSWGQGRVNTEAFF,TGTGCCAGCAGCTGGGGACAGGGAAGGGTGAACACTGAAGCTTTCTTT
TRBV18,.,13,once,TRBJ2-1,CASSRRGNNEQFF,TGTGCCAGCTCTCGTAGGGGAAACAATGAGCAGTTCTTC
TRBV4-2,.,15,large,TRBJ2-1,CASSQDGGAADEQFF,TGTGCCAGCAGCCAAGACGGGGGAGCGGCAGATGAGCAGTTCTTC
TRBV7-8,TRBD1,14,few,TRBJ1-2,CASSWGQTNYGYTF,TGTGCCAGCAGCTGGGGACAGACTAACTATGGCTACACCTTC
TRBV27,.,16,.,TRBJ1-2,CASSSTNRVFGYGYTF,TGTGCCAGCAGTTCCACTAACAGGGTGTTTGGGTATGGCTACACCTTC
TRBV7-3,TRBD1,13,.,TRBJ2-7,CASSLDRVAEQYF,TGTGCCAGCAGCTTGGACAGGGTAGCCGAGCAGTACTTC
TRBV28,.,11,.,TRBJ2-1,CASSLPQEQFF,TGTGCCAGCAGTTTACCACAGGAGCAGTTCTTC
TRBV7-3,.,13,.,TRBJ1-2,CASSYSGPYGYTF,TGTGCCAGCAGCTATTCAGGCCCCTATGGCTACACCTTC
TRBV5-1,TRBD1,13,.,TRBJ2-3,CASSFVTGGEEYF,TGCGCCAGCAGCTTCGTAACAGGGGGTGAGGAGTATTTT
TRBV7-2,.,13,few,TRBJ2-1,CASSLGMGLEQFF,TGTGCCAGCAGCTTAGGTATGGGCTTGGAGCAGTTCTTC
TRBV28,.,13,.,TRBJ1-1,CASSFRMNTEAFF,TGTGCCAGCAGTTTCAGGATGAACACTGAAGCTTTCTTT
TRBV4-2,.,13,.,TRBJ2-1,CASSYGRENEQFF,TGTGCCAGCAGTTACGGCCGGGAAAATGAGCAGTTCTTC
TRBV14,TRBD1,17,.,TRBJ2-1,CASSQGRQGLTYNEQFF,TGTGCCAGCAGCCAAGGACGACAGGGGTTAACCTACAATGAGCAGTTCTTC
TRBV7-3,.,16,.,TRBJ2-6,CASSWGVPRGANVLTF,TGTGCCAGCAGCTGGGGGGTTCCTCGTGGGGCCAACGTCCTGACTTTC
TRBV4-2,.,15,.,TRBJ1-1,CASSQGNRVYTEAFF,TGTGCCAGCAGCCAAGGAAACAGGGTATACACTGAAGCTTTCTTT
TRBV5-1,TRBD1,14,once,TRBJ2-3,CASGYRGYTDTQYF,TGCGCCAGCGGATACAGGGGTTACACAGATACGCAGTATTTT
TRBV5-4,TRBD2,15,.,TRBJ2-3,CASSYQAGGLDTQYF,TGTGCCAGCAGCTACCAAGCGGGAGGACTAGATACGCAGTATTTT